This T cell receptor beta chain was sequenced during a study of CD8+CD57+ T cells in acquired aplastic anemia. Study in general: The DNA of sorted CD4+ and CD8+ cells averaged around 3.2 ug. Approximately 11 million reads were obtained on average for healthy donor CD4+ cells.

There are many counts of this clonotype. Its specificity is not known. TCR beta VDJ combinations and CDR3 sequences were profiled from genomic DNA. TCRdb itself ran the reads through MiXCR, one entry per CDR3 protein. The table has some 150,000 distinct CDR3 sequences, around two fifths seen once. Study conclusions and caveats: Roughly 31 CD8+ CDR3 sequences occurred in both the patients and the controls. Patients and healthy controls showed no significant CD8+ Simpson's diversity difference.

V was shortened by 8 bases and J by 4 bases, with 9 bases between the two germline ends. The CDR3 is 11 amino acids. The receptor's source is a human donor in good health, serving as a control. The rearrangement uses TRBV12-3 or TRBV12-4 and TRBJ2-7, with unresolved D. Material: sorted CD4+, CD8+, or CD8+CD57+ T cells (not recorded which) from PBMCs. The CDR3 region has the DNA TGTGCCAGCGCAACCCAATACGAGCAGTACTTC. Translating gives CASATQYEQYF.